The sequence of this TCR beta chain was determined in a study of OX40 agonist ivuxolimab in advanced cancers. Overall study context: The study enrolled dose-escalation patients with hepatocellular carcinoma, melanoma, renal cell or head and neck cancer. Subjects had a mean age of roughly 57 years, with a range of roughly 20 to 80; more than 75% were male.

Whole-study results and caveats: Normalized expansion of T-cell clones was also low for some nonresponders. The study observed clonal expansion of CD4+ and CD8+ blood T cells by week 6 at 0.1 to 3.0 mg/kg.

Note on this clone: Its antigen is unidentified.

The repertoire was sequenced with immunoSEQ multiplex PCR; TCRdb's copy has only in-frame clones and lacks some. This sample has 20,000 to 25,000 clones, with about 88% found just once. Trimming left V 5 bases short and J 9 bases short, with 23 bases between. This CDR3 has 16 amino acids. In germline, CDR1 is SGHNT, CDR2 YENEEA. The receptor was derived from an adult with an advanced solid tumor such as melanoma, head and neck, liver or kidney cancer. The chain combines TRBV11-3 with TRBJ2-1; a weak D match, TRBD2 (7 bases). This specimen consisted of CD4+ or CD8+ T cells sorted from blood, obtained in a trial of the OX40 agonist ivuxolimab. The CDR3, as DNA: TGTGCCAGCAGCCCCTCTCGAGGGGGGGTCGGGAGTGAGCAGTTCTTC. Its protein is CASSPSRGGVGSEQFF.